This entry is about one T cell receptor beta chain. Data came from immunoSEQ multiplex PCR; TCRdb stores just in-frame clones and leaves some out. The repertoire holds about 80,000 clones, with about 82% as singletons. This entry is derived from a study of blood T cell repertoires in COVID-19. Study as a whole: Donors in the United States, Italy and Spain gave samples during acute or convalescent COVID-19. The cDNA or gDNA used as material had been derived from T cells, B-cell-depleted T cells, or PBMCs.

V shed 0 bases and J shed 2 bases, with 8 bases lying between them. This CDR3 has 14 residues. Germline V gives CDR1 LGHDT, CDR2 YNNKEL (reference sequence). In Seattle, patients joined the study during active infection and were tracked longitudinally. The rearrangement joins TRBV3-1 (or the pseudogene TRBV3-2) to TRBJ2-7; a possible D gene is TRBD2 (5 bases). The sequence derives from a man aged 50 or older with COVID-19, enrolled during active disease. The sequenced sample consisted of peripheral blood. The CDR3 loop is CASSQDGRAYEQYF. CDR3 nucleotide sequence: TGTGCCAGCAGCCAAGACGGGCGGGCCTACGAGCAGTACTTC.